The entry that follows covers one TCR beta chain sequence. A read error may account for a junction end that differs from germline. This specimen belongs to a study of blood T cell repertoires in COVID-19. Germline V CDR1 and CDR2: ENHRY, SYGVKD. This CDR3 is built from 14 residues. Under the authors' procedure: Using reference gene primer amplification, nucleated cell counts were estimated. Method: immunoSEQ multiplex PCR; TCRdb's copy keeps in-frame clones and lacks some. V, J and clone size are taken as reported in that table, and D and trimming were inferred from the DNA itself. The table has 250,000 or so clones, 80% to 90% seen once.

The source material was peripheral blood. The rearrangement joins TRBV10-3 to TRBJ1-5, with D possibly being TRBD1 (6 bases). The clonotype was recovered from a woman between 40 and 55 years old who had recovered from COVID-19. CDR3 residues: CAISAGDSSQPQHF. DNA for the CDR3: TGTGCCATCTCGGCAGGGGATAGCAGTCAGCCCCAGCATTTT.